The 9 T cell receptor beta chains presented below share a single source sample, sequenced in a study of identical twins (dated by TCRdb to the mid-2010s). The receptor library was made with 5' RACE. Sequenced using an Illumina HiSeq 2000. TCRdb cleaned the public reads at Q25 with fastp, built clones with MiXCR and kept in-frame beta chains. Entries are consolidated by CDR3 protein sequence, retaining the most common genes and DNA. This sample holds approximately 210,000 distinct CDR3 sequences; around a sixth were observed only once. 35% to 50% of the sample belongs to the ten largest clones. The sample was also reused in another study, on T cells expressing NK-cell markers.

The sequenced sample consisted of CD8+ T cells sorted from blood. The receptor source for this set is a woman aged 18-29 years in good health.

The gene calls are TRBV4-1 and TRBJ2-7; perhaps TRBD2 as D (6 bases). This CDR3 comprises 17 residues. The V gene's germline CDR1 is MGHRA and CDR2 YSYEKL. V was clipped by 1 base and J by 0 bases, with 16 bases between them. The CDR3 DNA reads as TGCGCCAGCAGCCAAGGGTACCGGGACTTCAGCTCCTACGAGCAGTACTTC. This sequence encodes CASSQGYRDFSSYEQYF.

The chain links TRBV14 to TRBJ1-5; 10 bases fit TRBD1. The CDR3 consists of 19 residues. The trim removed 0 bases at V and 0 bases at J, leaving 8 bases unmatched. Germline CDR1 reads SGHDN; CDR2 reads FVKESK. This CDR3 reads CASSQDRDRGPGSNQPQHF. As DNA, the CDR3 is TGTGCCAGCAGCCAAGATCGGGACAGGGGACCGGGTAGCAATCAGCCCCAGCATTTT. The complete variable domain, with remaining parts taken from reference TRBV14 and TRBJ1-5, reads EAGVTQFPSHSVIEKGQTVTLRCDPISGHDNLYWYRRVMGKEIKFLLHFVKESKQDESGMPNNRFLAERTGGTYSTLKVQPAELEDSGVYFCASSQDRDRGPGSNQPQHFGDGTRLSIL.

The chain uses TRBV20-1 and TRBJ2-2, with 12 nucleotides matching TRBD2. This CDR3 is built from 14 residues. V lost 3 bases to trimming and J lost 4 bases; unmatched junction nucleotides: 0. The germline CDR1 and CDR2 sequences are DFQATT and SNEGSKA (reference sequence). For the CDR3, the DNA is TGCAGTGCTAGGGGACTAGCGGGCACCGGGGAGCTGTTTTTT. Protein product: CSARGLAGTGELFF.

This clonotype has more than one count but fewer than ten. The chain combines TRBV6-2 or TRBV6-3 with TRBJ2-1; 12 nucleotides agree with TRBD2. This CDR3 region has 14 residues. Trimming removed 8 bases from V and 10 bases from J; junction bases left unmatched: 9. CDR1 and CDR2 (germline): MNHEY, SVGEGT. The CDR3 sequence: CASARLAGVQEQFF. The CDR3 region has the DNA TGTGCCAGCGCCCGACTAGCGGGAGTACAGGAGCAGTTCTTC.

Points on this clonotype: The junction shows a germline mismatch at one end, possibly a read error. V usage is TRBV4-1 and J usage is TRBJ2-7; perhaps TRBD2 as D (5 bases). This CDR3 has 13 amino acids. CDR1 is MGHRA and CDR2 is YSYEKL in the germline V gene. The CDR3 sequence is CASSEVRGSEVLF. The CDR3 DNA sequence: TGCGCCAGCAGCGAAGTTCGTGGATCGGAGGTCCTCTTC.

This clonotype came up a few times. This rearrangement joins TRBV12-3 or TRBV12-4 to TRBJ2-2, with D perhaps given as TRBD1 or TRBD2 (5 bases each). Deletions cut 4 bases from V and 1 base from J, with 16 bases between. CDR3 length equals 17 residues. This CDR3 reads CASSYRTARGNTGELFF. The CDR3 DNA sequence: TGTGCCAGCAGTTACAGGACCGCCCGGGGGAACACCGGGGAGCTGTTTTTT.

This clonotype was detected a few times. The CDR3 protein is CSAPTSGSVSYNEQFF. CDR3 DNA: TGCAGTGCCCCTACTAGCGGCTCTGTATCCTACAATGAGCAGTTCTTC. The V and J genes are TRBV20-1 and TRBJ2-1; 8 positions match TRBD2. The CDR3 is 16 residues long. J gave up 1 base and V 6 bases, and 11 bases lay outside the gene matches. In germline, CDR1 is DFQATT, CDR2 SNEGSKA (reference sequence).

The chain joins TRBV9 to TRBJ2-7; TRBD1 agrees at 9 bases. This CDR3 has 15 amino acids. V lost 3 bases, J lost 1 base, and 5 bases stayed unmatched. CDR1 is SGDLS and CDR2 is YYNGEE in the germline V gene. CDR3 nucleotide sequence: TGTGCCAGCAGCGCTACAGGGGGCTCGTCCTACGAGCAGTACTTC. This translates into CASSATGGSSYEQYF.

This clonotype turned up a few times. The CDR3 sequence is CASSSFYGYTF. CDR3 DNA sequence: TGTGCCAGCAGTTCCTTCTATGGCTACACCTTC. V and J are TRBV12-3 or TRBV12-4 and TRBJ1-2; D gene uncertain. Trimming pared 4 bases from V and 4 bases from J, leaving 4 bases between. This CDR3 comprises 11 residues.